Each of the 11 T cell receptor beta chains below was sequenced from the same sample in a study of shared clonotypes between healthy human individuals. Clones were sequenced by immunoSEQ multiplex PCR, and TCRdb holds only the in-frame ones, with some missing. The sample includes some 1 million clones, roughly 70% of them seen just once. Sequenced: memory CD4+ T cells sorted from blood. Subset denoted: CD45RA-negative fraction. The receptors originated from a man between 18 and 29 years old in good health.

J is TRBJ2-7 and V is TRBV5-3; D assignment may be TRBD1 or TRBD2 (6 bases each). TRBV5-3 is marked as an open reading frame, function uncertain. The CDR3 is made up of 17 amino acids. V was pared by 3 bases and J by 4 bases, with 23 bases between. This CDR3 is CARSSEVSGAKGYEQYF. The CDR3 nucleotides read TGTGCCAGAAGCTCCGAAGTCTCGGGGGCCAAGGGATACGAGCAGTACTTC.

V usage is TRBV5-1 and J usage is TRBJ2-5; D not certain. The CDR3 sequence is 13 residues long. Germline-derived CDR1 and CDR2 are SGHRS and YFSETQ. Trimming shortened V by 0 bases and J by 5 bases, and 8 bases separated the two germline ends. The CDR3 region is CASSLGGWETQYF. CDR3 DNA sequence: TGCGCCAGCAGCTTGGGTGGATGGGAGACCCAGTACTTC.

The genes are TRBV6-1 and TRBJ2-5; D tentatively fits TRBD1 or TRBD2 (6 bases each). This CDR3 has 14 residues. V lost 8 bases and J lost 4, with 17 bases in between. Germline assignment: CDR1 MNHNS and CDR2 SASEGT. This CDR3 reads CASALGGGGETQYF. The CDR3 nucleotides read TGTGCCAGCGCTCTTGGAGGGGGTGGAGAGACCCAGTACTTC.

This clone was seen only once. V gene TRBV23-1 combines with J gene TRBJ2-7; TRBD1 matches 9 bases. TRBV23-1 is placed among ORFs of uncertain function. V trimming: 3 bases; J trimming: 5 bases; junction bases outside the gene matches: 8. The CDR3 loop spans 15 amino acids. In DNA form, the CDR3 reads TGCGCCAGCAGTCATGATTGGGACAGGGCCCACGAGCAGTACTTC. It specifies CASSHDWDRAHEQYF.

This clone was counted between two and nine times. This rearrangement joins TRBV5-1 to TRBJ2-1, with 12 nucleotides matching TRBD2. This CDR3 has 16 amino acids. J gave up 8 bases and V 1 base, and 7 bases lay outside the gene matches. The germline gives CDR1 SGHRS, CDR2 YFSETQ. Here the CDR3 DNA reads TGCGCCAGCAGCTTGATCCTAGCGGGGGGGAGCTATGAGCAGTTCTTC. It codes for CASSLILAGGSYEQFF.

This clone is a singleton in its sample. The rearrangement uses TRBV4-2 and TRBJ1-6; unclear D gene. Between the trimmed V and J ends, which lost 0 bases and 6 bases, there was a span of 9 bases. The CDR3 loop spans 15 amino acids. Germline V lookup: CDR1 LGHNA, CDR2 YNFKEQ. The CDR3 here is CASSQDPESNSPLHF. The CDR3 coding sequence is TGTGCCAGCAGCCAAGATCCGGAGAGTAATTCACCCCTCCACTTT.

This chain uses TRBV5-1 with TRBJ2-5; TRBD1 is a possible D gene (5 bases). The CDR3 is 13 residues long. Trimming removed 4 bases at V and 5 bases at J, with 12 bases between. The germline V gene has CDR1 SGHRS and CDR2 YFSETQ. CDR3 sequence: CASSPGLEETQYF. The CDR3 region has the DNA TGCGCCAGCAGCCCAGGGTTAGAGGAGACCCAGTACTTC.

The chain combines TRBV5-6 with TRBJ2-1, with 12 nucleotides matching TRBD1. Unmatched junction bases numbered 11, after V lost 4 bases and J lost 9 bases. In germline, CDR1 is SGHDT, CDR2 YYEEEE. CDR3 length: 16 residues. DNA of the CDR3: TGTGCCAGCAGCCCAGAAGGGGGACAGGGGGCCAGTGAGCAGTTCTTC. This gives the protein CASSPEGGQGASEQFF.

This chain joins TRBV6-5 and TRBJ2-3, with unresolved D. Deletions cut 5 bases from V and 7 bases from J, with 7 bases between. The CDR3 runs to 11 residues. Germline V gives CDR1 MNHEY, CDR2 SVGAGI. The CDR3 sequence is CASSISNTQYF. Written as DNA, the CDR3 is TGTGCCAGCAGTATCTCGAATACGCAGTATTTT.

This clone was counted many times. The chain couples TRBV15 to TRBJ1-5; D is uncertain. V lost 0 bases to trimming and J lost 6 bases, with 3 bases between them. Germline V gene data show CDR1 as LNHNV and CDR2 as YYDKDF (reference sequence). The CDR3 has 12 amino acids. As DNA, the CDR3 is TGTGCCACCAGCAGAGATGCTCAGCCCCAGCATTTT. Its protein is CATSRDAQPQHF.

This chain uses TRBV5-6 with TRBJ2-4; 7 bases map to TRBD1. Trimming cost V 2 bases and J 9 bases; bases outside gene matches: 5. Per the germline V gene, CDR1 is SGHDT and CDR2 is YYEEEE. This CDR3 contains 13 residues. The DNA for the CDR3 is TGTGCCAGCAGCTTACAGGGGACCGGCATTCAGTACTTC. Translating gives CASSLQGTGIQYF.